There are a few counts of the clone carrying this T cell receptor (beta chain). What it recognizes is unknown. V lost 3 bases and J lost 0, with 8 bases in between. This CDR3 is built from 14 residues. The V gene's germline CDR1 is MNHEY and CDR2 SVGAGI. MiXCR, applied by TCRdb to the RT-PCR reads, yields one record per CDR3 protein. The data show fewer than 600,000 distinct CDR3 sequences, more than 7% seen once. This sample stems from a study of response to subunit inactivated influenza vaccine. Study findings and constraints: Researchers suggested that each seasonal influenza vaccination recruits few new T cells.

This clonotype was sampled from a man aged 50-75 years who received an inactivated influenza vaccine. The chain joins TRBV6-5 to TRBJ2-5; D call uncertain. The starting material was PBMCs from blood, obtained around 25 months after vaccination. The CDR3 is CASSYSSNQETQYF. The CDR3, as DNA: TGTGCCAGCAGTTATAGCTCAAACCAAGAGACCCAGTACTTC.